Below, 25 T cell receptor beta chains from the same sample are listed, as sequenced in a study of shared clonotypes between healthy human individuals. CD45RO negativity and positive selection for CCR7 defined naive CD8 cells, a population that excluded terminally differentiated effector memory CD45RA+ cells. Repertoires were generated with immunoSEQ multiplex PCR, while TCRdb's copy carries only in-frame clones and drops some. This table has about 2.2 million clones, over 85% appearing once. The specimen sequenced was naive CD8+ T cells from PBMCs. The receptors stem from a man between 18 and 29 years old in good health. Some clones in this sample may be carry-over from other donors' samples.

The chain carries TRBV27 and TRBJ2-3; D might be TRBD2 (6 bases). In germline, CDR1 is MNHEY, CDR2 SMNVEV (reference sequence). This CDR3 comprises 15 residues. Trimming took 5 bases from V and 2 from J, leaving 14 bases between them. The CDR3: CASSKRARNTDTQYF. In nucleotides, the CDR3 is TGTGCCAGCAGTAAGCGGGCCCGGAACACAGATACGCAGTATTTT.

This clone was found once. The genes are TRBV7-9 and TRBJ2-7; no definite D call. V dropped 5 bases and J dropped 6 bases, with 14 bases sitting between them. Germline loops: CDR1 SEHNR, CDR2 FQNEAQ (reference sequence). This CDR3 is built from 13 residues. The CDR3 coding sequence is TGTGCCAGCAGCCTGATTTTCGGCGGCGAGCAGTACTTC. Encoded protein: CASSLIFGGEQYF.

Regarding this clone: The sample has other DNA sequences that encode this CDR3 too. V gene TRBV5-1 combines with J gene TRBJ1-1; D is ambiguous. Trimming took off 4 bases at V and 1 base at J, with 5 bases between the two ends. The CDR3 runs 12 residues. Per the germline V gene, CDR1 is SGHRS and CDR2 is YFSETQ. Here the CDR3 DNA reads TGCGCCAGCAGCGCAGGGAACACTGAAGCTTTCTTT. Translation gives CASSAGNTEAFF.

The CDR3 here is CASSYDGYSPLHF. In DNA form, the CDR3 reads TGTGCCAGCAGTTACGACGGTTATTCACCCCTCCACTTT. V is TRBV6-6 and J is TRBJ1-6; D is ambiguous. V lost 2 bases, J lost 8 bases, and 7 bases lay in between. CDR1 is MNHNY, CDR2 SVGAGI, per germline (reference sequence). CDR3 length: 13 residues.

The gene calls are TRBV7-9 and TRBJ2-2; TRBD1 aligns across 8 bases. Germline V gene sequence: CDR1 SEHNR, CDR2 FQNEAQ (reference sequence). This CDR3 has 17 residues. J lost 1 base, V lost 5 bases, and 9 bases had no gene match. CDR3 region: CASSLGQGSMNTGELFF. As DNA, the CDR3 is TGTGCCAGCAGCCTTGGACAGGGAAGTATGAACACCGGGGAGCTGTTTTTT.

The table lists this clone with a few counts. The same CDR3 also results from other DNA sequences found in this sample. The genes are TRBV27 and TRBJ1-1; the D gene is possibly TRBD1 (5 bases). Trimming took off 2 bases at V and 2 bases at J, with 9 bases between the two ends. The CDR3 loop spans 14 amino acids. The germline CDR1 and CDR2 sequences are MNHEY and SMNVEV (reference sequence). CDR3 sequence reads: CASSLLGGNTEAFF. The CDR3 nucleotides are TGTGCCAGCAGTTTACTCGGGGGAAACACTGAAGCTTTCTTT.

V and J are TRBV19 and TRBJ2-7; 7 nucleotides match TRBD1. The CDR3 extends over 13 amino acids. V gave up 6 bases and J gave up 6 bases; unmatched junction bases: 8. Germline CDR1 reads LNHDA; CDR2 reads SQIVND (reference sequence). The CDR3 reads CASSLRDSPEQYF. As DNA, the CDR3 is TGTGCCAGTAGCCTCCGGGACAGCCCCGAGCAGTACTTC.

The chain combines TRBV27 with TRBJ2-7; D may match TRBD1 or TRBD2 (6 bases each). Trimming took off 6 bases at V and 2 bases at J, with 17 bases between the two ends. The germline V gene has CDR1 MNHEY and CDR2 SMNVEV (reference sequence). The CDR3 runs 15 residues. The chain's CDR3 is CASSPGSGAAYEQYF. The CDR3 DNA reads TGTGCCAGCAGCCCAGGGTCGGGGGCAGCCTACGAGCAGTACTTC.

CDR3 loop: CASSPLGWGIDGYTF. In nucleotides, the CDR3 is TGTGCCAGCTCACCACTCGGTTGGGGGATAGATGGCTACACCTTC. J is TRBJ1-2 and V is TRBV18, with D perhaps TRBD1 (5 bases). The CDR3 spans 15 residues. Deletions cut 1 base from V and 6 bases from J, with 15 bases between. The germline V gene has CDR1 KGHSH and CDR2 LQKENI.

In its sample, this clone was seen once. The rearrangement links TRBV7-9 to TRBJ1-1; D is perhaps TRBD1 (5 bases). The CDR3 runs 15 residues. Germline CDR1 is SEHNR and CDR2 is FQNEAQ (reference sequence). V gave up 5 bases and J gave up 6 bases, with 19 bases separating them. The DNA for the CDR3 is TGTGCCAGCAGCCCCAAGGGACCGACCCTCTCTGAAGCTTTCTTT. It specifies CASSPKGPTLSEAFF. The complete variable domain, with remaining parts taken from reference TRBV7-9 and TRBJ1-1, reads DTGVSQNPRHKITKRGQNVTFRCDPISEHNRLYWYRQTLGQGPEFLTYFQNEAQLEKSRLLSDRFSAERPKGSFSTLEIQRTEQGDSAMYLCASSPKGPTLSEAFFGQGTRLTVV.

This clone is a singleton in its sample. The chain recombines TRBV14 with TRBJ2-1; D is tentatively TRBD1 or TRBD2 (6 bases each). V was cut by 4 bases and J by 9 bases, with 19 bases left in between. The germline gives CDR1 SGHDN, CDR2 FVKESK. This CDR3 has 15 amino acids. The CDR3 region is CASSPIANKGGEQFF. DNA of the CDR3: TGTGCCAGCAGCCCTATAGCGAATAAGGGGGGTGAGCAGTTCTTC.

The chain links TRBV7-9 to TRBJ1-4; 7 positions match TRBD1. J was trimmed by 5 bases and V by 6 bases; bases with no gene match: 12. This CDR3 region has 16 residues. Per germline, CDR1 SEHNR and CDR2 FQNEAQ (reference sequence). CDR3 sequence reads: CASSLPNRGPNEKLFF. In DNA, the CDR3 is TGTGCCAGCAGTCTACCCAACAGGGGCCCCAATGAAAAACTGTTTTTT.

The gene calls are TRBV29-1 and TRBJ2-1, with D possibly being TRBD2 (7 bases). Looked up from germline, CDR1 is SQVTM and CDR2 is ANQGSEA. The length of the CDR3 is 13 residues. V was shortened by 7 bases and J by 1 base, with 11 bases between the two germline ends. The CDR3 reads CSARGASYNEQFF. The CDR3 coding sequence is TGCAGCGCCCGGGGGGCTTCCTACAATGAGCAGTTCTTC.

The chain combines TRBV10-3 with TRBJ2-2; 7 bases align to TRBD1. With V trimmed by 7 bases and J by 5 bases, 16 bases remained unmatched. CDR1 is ENHRY and CDR2 is SYGVKD in the germline V gene. The CDR3 is 17 residues long. The CDR3: CAIIHQGVDVKTGELFF. As DNA, the CDR3 is TGTGCCATCATCCATCAGGGGGTCGACGTGAAGACCGGGGAGCTGTTTTTT.

In this sample, this clone turned up a few times. The rearrangement joins TRBV11-2 to TRBJ1-2; D gene ambiguous. V lost 5 bases, J lost 7 bases, and 14 bases lay in between. The length of the CDR3 is 13 residues. CDR1 is SGHAT and CDR2 is FQNNGV in the germline V gene. The CDR3 sequence is CASSPGTLAGYTF. CDR3 nucleotides: TGTGCCAGCAGCCCGGGCACCTTAGCTGGCTACACCTTC.

The rearrangement uses TRBV29-1 and TRBJ2-3; TRBD2 matches at 14 bases. CDR1 and CDR2 from the germline V gene are SQVTM and ANQGSEA. Unmatched junction bases numbered 13, after V lost 4 bases and J lost 4 bases. This CDR3 spans 18 amino acids. CDR3 sequence reads: CSVGGLAGGRRIPDTQYF. In DNA, the CDR3 is TGCAGCGTTGGAGGACTAGCGGGAGGAAGGCGTATCCCAGATACGCAGTATTTT.

Comments on this clone: Within the sample, other DNA sequences also encode this same CDR3. The V gene is TRBV28, the J gene TRBJ2-7; D remains unclear. CDR3 length: 12 amino acids. Germline CDR1 and CDR2: MDHEN and SYDVKM. V shed 5 bases and J shed 3 bases, with 8 bases lying between them. The DNA for the CDR3 is TGTGCCAGCAGTAGTCCGGGCTACGAGCAGTACTTC. It translates to CASSSPGYEQYF.

This rearrangement joins TRBV9 to TRBJ2-3; D remains ambiguous. The germline V gene has CDR1 SGDLS and CDR2 YYNGEE. The V and J ends lost 3 bases and 0 bases respectively, with 11 bases between them. The CDR3 consists of 15 residues. CDR3 sequence (DNA): TGTGCCAGCAGCGGAACCCTCCTGAGCACAGATACGCAGTATTTT. Amino acids: CASSGTLLSTDTQYF.

The count of this clone is one. The chain combines TRBV5-1 with TRBJ1-4; TRBD1 matches at 8 bases. The ends lost 5 bases at V and 7 bases at J; junction bases unmatched: 10. CDR3 length: 15 amino acids. Germline assignment: CDR1 SGHRS and CDR2 YFSETQ. Here the CDR3 reads CASRDTGGLREKLFF. In DNA form, the CDR3 reads TGCGCCAGCAGAGATACAGGGGGATTACGTGAAAAACTGTTTTTT.

This chain uses TRBV19 with TRBJ1-5; no firm D call. CDR3 length equals 15 residues. Germline V CDR1 and CDR2: LNHDA, SQIVND (reference sequence). V was clipped by 5 bases and J by 0 bases, with 11 bases between them. The DNA of the CDR3 is TGTGCCAGTAGTCTCGGGCCATATAGCAATCAGCCCCAGCATTTT. It encodes CASSLGPYSNQPQHF.

The chain is built from TRBV27 and TRBJ2-7; maybe TRBD2 (6 bases). The ends were cut back, 7 bases at V and 3 bases at J, with 19 bases in the middle. Germline V CDR1 and CDR2: MNHEY, SMNVEV (reference sequence). The CDR3 covers 15 residues. DNA of the CDR3: TGTGCCAGCAAATGGGACCCCGGGAGCAACTACGAGCAGTACTTC. This translates into CASKWDPGSNYEQYF.

The CDR3 here is CASGPSGSYEQYF. CDR3 DNA: TGTGCCAGCGGACCTAGCGGCTCCTACGAGCAGTACTTC. V usage is TRBV5-5 and J usage is TRBJ2-7, with 7 bases identical to TRBD2. V dropped 7 bases and J dropped 0; count of bases not matched to a gene: 4. CDR1 is SGHKS and CDR2 is YYEKEE in the germline V gene (reference sequence). CDR3 length equals 13 residues.

The rearrangement uses TRBV7-8 and TRBJ2-3; D uncertain. Germline CDR1 and CDR2: SGHVS and FQNEAQ. V was shortened by 5 bases and J by 3 bases, with 6 bases between the two germline ends. The CDR3 has 12 amino acids. Here the CDR3 DNA reads TGTGCCAGCAGCCTACCGACAGATACGCAGTATTTT. Its translation: CASSLPTDTQYF.

The rearrangement links TRBV6-5 to TRBJ2-1; D gene ambiguous. The CDR3 is 14 residues long. From germline, CDR1 is MNHEY and CDR2 SVGAGI. V lost 0 bases to trimming and J lost 6 bases, with 9 bases between them. CDR3 protein: CASSYSIRSNEQFF. Here the CDR3 DNA reads TGTGCCAGCAGTTACTCGATCCGGAGCAATGAGCAGTTCTTC.

About this clone: The sample carries other DNA sequences with the same CDR3. This rearrangement joins TRBV4-1 to TRBJ1-5; D gene unclear. The CDR3 runs to 15 residues. V gave up 1 base and J gave up 1 base, with 8 bases separating them. The germline CDR1 and CDR2 sequences are MGHRA and YSYEKL. The CDR3 DNA reads as TGCGCCAGCAGCCAAGTGGCGGGGAGCAATCAGCCCCAGCATTTT. This gives the protein CASSQVAGSNQPQHF.